This TCR beta chain was identified in a study of blood T cell repertoires in COVID-19. Study information: Both acute and convalescent COVID-19 samples were obtained from the United States, Italy and Spain. T cells, B-cell-depleted T cells, or PBMCs supplied cDNA or gDNA.

Original analysis: By means of reference gene primer amplification, nucleated cell counts were estimated. TCRdb keeps only in-frame clones here, not all; method: immunoSEQ multiplex PCR. Clone size and V and J calls were adopted from that table, with D and trimming inferred from the DNA. The data show 140,000 to 150,000 clones, 88% seen once. This clone appeared many times. Sequencing used peripheral blood. The clonotype originates from a human donor in a cohort sampled during active COVID-19.

In DNA, the CDR3 is TGTGCCAGCAGTTACTCAGGGGGCGGTTCACCCCTCCACTTT. Translation: CASSYSGGGSPLHF. The chain carries TRBV6-2 or TRBV6-3 and TRBJ1-6, with 7 bases identical to TRBD1. The trim removed 0 bases at V and 9 bases at J, leaving 2 bases unmatched. Germline-derived CDR1 and CDR2 are MNHEY and SVGEGT. The CDR3 totals 14 residues.